A selection of T cell receptor beta chains follows, all from one sample in a study of tumor-infiltrating lymphocytes in localized non-small cell lung cancer. Clones were sequenced by immunoSEQ multiplex PCR, and TCRdb holds only the in-frame ones, with some missing. The sample lists about 3,400 clones; around 79% were seen once. Sequencing used uninvolved lung tissue not adjacent to the tumor. Receptors originate from a human donor with non-small cell lung cancer. The CDR3 runs from the conserved cysteine through the conserved F or W. A D gene is named only where the DNA matches it firmly. Clone size is shown for a subset of rows, as once, few, many or a class of expanded clone.

v_call	j_call	clone_size	d_call	cdr3_nt	cdr3_aa
TRBV5-1	TRBJ1-1	NA	TRBD1	TGCGCCAGCAGCTTACCCAGGGGGACCGACACTGAAGCTTTCTTT	CASSLPRGTDTEAFF
TRBV5-1	TRBJ1-3	NA	NA	TGCGCCAGCAGCTTGGAAGGGCGGCAGGGCATGAGGGGGAGTGGAAACACCATATATTTT	CASSLEGRQGMRGSGNTIYF
TRBV30	TRBJ1-5	NA	TRBD1	TGTGCCTGGGGGGGGACAGCTAATCAGCCCCAGCATTTT	CAWGGTANQPQHF
TRBV5-8	TRBJ1-6	NA	NA	TGTGCCAGCAGTTCGGGAGCGTATTCACCCCTCCACTTT	CASSSGAYSPLHF
TRBV5-5	TRBJ2-3	NA	NA	TGTGCCAGCAGCATTTTTAGCACAGATACGCAGTATTTT	CASSIFSTDTQYF
TRBV10-3	TRBJ1-1	NA	TRBD1	TGTGCCATCACAGACAGGGGCGACACTGAAGCTTTCTTT	CAITDRGDTEAFF
TRBV2	TRBJ1-5	NA	NA	TGTGCCAGCAGTGAAGAGGGCCGGGCCCTTCTGAATCAGCCCCAGCATTTT	CASSEEGRALLNQPQHF
TRBV7-9	TRBJ2-4	NA	NA	TGTGCCAGCAGCTTAGACGCGCGGGCCAAAAACATTCAGTACTTC	CASSLDARAKNIQYF
TRBV5-6	TRBJ2-2	once	NA	TGTGCCAGCAGCCAAGCAACAGGGGAGCTGTTTTTT	CASSQATGELFF
TRBV9	TRBJ1-1	NA	NA	TGTGCCAGCAGCGTAGCTACAGCGAACACTGAAGCTTTCTTT	CASSVATANTEAFF
TRBV6-6	TRBJ1-4	NA	TRBD1	TGTGCCAGCAGCCAACAGGGGCGAGGGAATGAAAAACTGTTTTTT	CASSQQGRGNEKLFF
TRBV28	TRBJ1-5	NA	TRBD1	TGTGCCAGCAGTCCAGTCAGGGGGCCCTATCAGCCCCAGCATTTT	CASSPVRGPYQPQHF
TRBV15	TRBJ2-7	NA	TRBD1	TGTGCCACCAGCAGAGATTCGTGGACAGGGAACCACGAGCAGTACTTC	CATSRDSWTGNHEQYF
TRBV5-4	TRBJ1-2	NA	NA	TGTGCCAGCAGCTCGGAGGCCAGGGTTAACTATGGCTACACCTTC	CASSSEARVNYGYTF
TRBV6-1	TRBJ2-5	NA	TRBD1	TGTGCCAGCAGGAGGGACAGGGGGTACCAAGAGACCCAGTACTTC	CASRRDRGYQETQYF
TRBV11-2	TRBJ1-4	NA	NA	TGTGCCAGCAGCTCCGACCATCTAGGGTTAGAAGAGGGAAAACTGTTTTTT	CASSSDHLGLEEGKLFF
TRBV29-1	TRBJ1-2	NA	NA	TGCAGCGTTGCGTCCGGCGTGATGGGCTACACCTTC	CSVASGVMGYTF
TRBV5-4	TRBJ2-3	NA	NA	TGTGCCAGCAGCTTGGCCGTAGATACGCAGTATTTT	CASSLAVDTQYF
TRBV11-1	TRBJ1-1	NA	NA	TGTGCCAGCAGCTTAGAGGGGCTTTGGCTGAACACTGAAGCTTTCTTT	CASSLEGLWLNTEAFF
TRBV29-1	TRBJ2-1	NA	NA	TGCAGCGTTGACAAGACAGCGAATGAGCAGTTCTTC	CSVDKTANEQFF
TRBV9	TRBJ1-5	NA	NA	TGTGCCAGCAGCGCCGGACAGAGAGGTCAGCCCCAGCATTTT	CASSAGQRGQPQHF
TRBV13	TRBJ2-7	NA	NA	TGTGCCAGCAGCTCGGTCCGGGACCCCTACGAGCAGTACTTC	CASSSVRDPYEQYF
TRBV7-2	TRBJ1-4	NA	NA	TGTGCCAGCAGCTTAGCGCCGGGTCCCAATGAAAAACTGTTTTTT	CASSLAPGPNEKLFF
TRBV28	TRBJ1-2	NA	NA	TGTGCCGGCCAGACAGGCAACTATGGCTACACCTTC	CAGQTGNYGYTF
TRBV4-3	TRBJ2-3	NA	NA	TGCGCCAGCAGCCGTTCAAACGGTCCAGATACGCAGTATTTT	CASSRSNGPDTQYF
TRBV11-2	TRBJ2-4	NA	NA	TGTGCCAGCAGCTTAACTCGACTTGCAAACATTCAGTACTTC	CASSLTRLANIQYF
TRBV28	TRBJ1-2	NA	NA	TGTGCCAGCAGCACCACTCAGGGTAACTATGGCTACACCTTC	CASSTTQGNYGYTF
TRBV27	TRBJ2-7	NA	NA	TGTGCCAGCAGTCTTTCTGGGACGGTACCCTACGAGCAGTACTTC	CASSLSGTVPYEQYF
TRBV7-2	TRBJ1-5	NA	NA	TGTGCCAGCAGCTTTGGAGGGAATCAGCCCCAGCATTTT	CASSFGGNQPQHF
TRBV19	TRBJ1-5	NA	NA	TGTGCCAGTAGTCCGGTGGGGCAGCCCCAGCATTTT	CASSPVGQPQHF
TRBV27	TRBJ2-7	large	TRBD2	TGTGCCAGCAGTTCCGTCGGTAGCGGGGATTCAGGCATCTACGAGCAGTACTTC	CASSSVGSGDSGIYEQYF
TRBV5-1	TRBJ1-1	NA	NA	TGCGCCAGCAGCTCGGGGGCGGTGAACACTGAAGCTTTCTTT	CASSSGAVNTEAFF
TRBV10-3	TRBJ1-1	once	NA	TGTGCCATCAGTGAGTCCGACCTACTTGATGGTGAAGCTTTCTTT	CAISESDLLDGEAFF
TRBV28	TRBJ2-3	NA	NA	TGTGCCAGCAGTTTTCTAAGCGGCACAGATACGCAGTATTTT	CASSFLSGTDTQYF
TRBV18	TRBJ2-1	NA	TRBD2	TGTGCCAGCTCACCCCCGGGCGGGAGGCCGATCGAGCAGTTCTTC	CASSPPGGRPIEQFF
TRBV7-9	TRBJ2-3	NA	TRBD2	TGTGCCAGCAGCTTGGACCTTAGCGGGAGTGCAGATACGCAGTATTTT	CASSLDLSGSADTQYF
TRBV5-1	TRBJ2-7	NA	NA	TGCGCCAGCAGCTTGGCAGGTCGGAAGCACGAGCAGTACTTC	CASSLAGRKHEQYF
TRBV5-5	TRBJ2-7	few	NA	TGTGCCAGCAGCCCCCCCACGGCCGCGGCAAGGATCGAGCAGTACTTC	CASSPPTAAARIEQYF
TRBV6-5	TRBJ2-1	NA	NA	TGTGCCAGCAGTTACGGCAGTAACAATGAGCAGTTCTTC	CASSYGSNNEQFF
TRBV4-1	TRBJ2-2	NA	NA	TGCGCCAGCAGCCAGGCAGGGAACACCGGGGAGCTGTTTTTT	CASSQAGNTGELFF
TRBV11-3	TRBJ2-1	NA	TRBD2	TGTGCCAGCAGCTTCGGGACTAGCGGGGGGATGAATGAGCAGTTCTTC	CASSFGTSGGMNEQFF
TRBV28	TRBJ2-7	NA	TRBD1	TGTGCCAGCGGCCAGACAGGGGCTCTCTCCTACGAGCAGTACTTC	CASGQTGALSYEQYF
TRBV19	TRBJ2-1	NA	NA	TGTGCCAGTAGTGCCCGGGGCTCGGGGAGGGGGTCGCAGTTCTTC	CASSARGSGRGSQFF
TRBV6-5	TRBJ2-1	NA	NA	TGTGCCAGCAGGGCAGATCTGGCGGCCTACAATGAGCAGTTCTTC	CASRADLAAYNEQFF
TRBV7-9	TRBJ1-3	NA	NA	TGTGCCAGCAGCCCCAATGGTGGCTCTGGAAACACCATATATTTT	CASSPNGGSGNTIYF